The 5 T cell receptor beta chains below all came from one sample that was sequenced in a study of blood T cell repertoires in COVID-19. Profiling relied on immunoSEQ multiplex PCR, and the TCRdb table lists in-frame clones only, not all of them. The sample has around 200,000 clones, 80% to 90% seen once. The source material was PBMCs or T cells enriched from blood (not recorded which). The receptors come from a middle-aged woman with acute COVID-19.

In nucleotides, the CDR3 is TGTGCCAGCAGTTTGCGGGGGGAGACCCAGTACTTC. It specifies CASSLRGETQYF. The rearrangement links TRBV12-3 or TRBV12-4 to TRBJ2-5; 7 bases agree with TRBD2. The CDR3 covers 12 residues. Trimming removed 3 bases from V and 5 bases from J; junction bases left unmatched: 0.

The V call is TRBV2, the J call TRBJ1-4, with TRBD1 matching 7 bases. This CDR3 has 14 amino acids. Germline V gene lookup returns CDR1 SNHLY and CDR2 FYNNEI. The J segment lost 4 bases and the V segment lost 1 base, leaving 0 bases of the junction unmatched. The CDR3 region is CASSEGQGNEKLFF. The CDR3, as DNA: TGTGCCAGCAGTGAAGGACAGGGTAATGAAAAACTGTTTTTT.

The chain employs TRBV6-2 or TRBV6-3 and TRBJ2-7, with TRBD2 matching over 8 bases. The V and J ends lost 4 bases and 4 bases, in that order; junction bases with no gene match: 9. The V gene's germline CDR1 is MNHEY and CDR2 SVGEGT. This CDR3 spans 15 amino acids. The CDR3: CASSSAGGGTYEQYF. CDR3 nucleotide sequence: TGTGCCAGCAGTTCCGCCGGGGGGGGCACGTACGAGCAGTACTTC.

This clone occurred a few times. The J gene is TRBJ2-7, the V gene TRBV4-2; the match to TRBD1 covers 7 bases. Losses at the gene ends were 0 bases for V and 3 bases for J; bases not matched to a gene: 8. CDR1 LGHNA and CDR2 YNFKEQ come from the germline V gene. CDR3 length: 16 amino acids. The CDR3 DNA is TGTGCCAGCAGCCAAGATTCCGGGACAGAAGGCTACGAGCAGTACTTC. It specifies CASSQDSGTEGYEQYF.

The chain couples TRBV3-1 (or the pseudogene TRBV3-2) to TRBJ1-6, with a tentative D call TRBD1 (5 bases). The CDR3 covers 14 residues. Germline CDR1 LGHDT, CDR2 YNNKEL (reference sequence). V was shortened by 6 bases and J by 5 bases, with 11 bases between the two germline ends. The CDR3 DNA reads TGTGCCAGCAGACCGGACACTAATAATTCACCCCTCCACTTT. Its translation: CASRPDTNNSPLHF.